These 30 T cell receptor beta chains originate from one sample sequenced in a study of T cells after yellow fever vaccination. Each CDR3 protein is one row after TCRdb ran MiXCR on the 5' RACE reads. The sample records more than 300,000 distinct CDR3 sequences, around 7% being singletons. The material sequenced was PBMCs, taken 35 to 50 days after the first yellow fever vaccination. The source of these receptors is a man between 18 and 35 years old who received the YFV17D yellow fever vaccine.

V is TRBV9 and J is TRBJ2-1; possible D gene TRBD2, 6 bases. The CDR3 sequence is 15 residues long. The germline V gene has CDR1 SGDLS and CDR2 YYNGEE. Trimming cost V 0 bases and J 2 bases, with 9 bases left between them. DNA of the CDR3: TGTGCCAGCAGCGTAGTGGGGGGTGCCTACAATGAGCAGTTCTTC. It translates to CASSVVGGAYNEQFF.

This clonotype was picked up many times. The chain carries TRBV5-1 and TRBJ1-4, with D possibly TRBD1 on 5 matching bases. V lost 3 bases and J lost 3, with 12 bases in between. In germline, CDR1 is SGHRS, CDR2 YFSETQ. CDR3 length: 15 amino acids. The CDR3 protein is CASSSQGTANEKLFF. CDR3 DNA: TGCGCCAGCAGCTCCCAGGGTACAGCTAATGAAAAACTGTTTTTT.

This sequence joins TRBV14 and TRBJ2-7, with TRBD2 matching over 8 bases. This CDR3 region has 16 residues. Germline CDR1 is SGHDN and CDR2 is FVKESK. With 2 bases clipped from V and 4 bases from J, the junction kept 10 bases outside the gene matches. DNA for the CDR3: TGTGCCAGCAGCCAAAGCCCGGGAGGGAGGGGGTACGAGCAGTACTTC. This sequence encodes CASSQSPGGRGYEQYF.

At least ten counts were recorded for this clonotype. J is TRBJ1-1 and V is TRBV12-3 or TRBV12-4; TRBD1 might be the D (5 bases). Trimming took off 3 bases at V and 4 bases at J, with 15 bases between the two ends. This CDR3 is 15 amino acids long. Here the CDR3 DNA reads TGTGCCAGCAGTTTGGGCCTACACGGGGGCACTGAAGCTTTCTTT. Encoded protein: CASSLGLHGGTEAFF.

This clonotype turned up a few times. The rearrangement links TRBV20-1 to TRBJ1-1, with D unclear. From germline, CDR1 is DFQATT and CDR2 SNEGSKA (reference sequence). The CDR3 contains 14 residues. The V and J ends lost 0 bases and 10 bases respectively, with 18 bases between them. CDR3 DNA: TGCAGTGCTAGAGATGGGGATCTCCCTACGGGAGCTTTCTTT. It encodes CSARDGDLPTGAFF.

Only a few counts were recorded for this clonotype. The chain is built from TRBV28 and TRBJ2-7, with TRBD1 matching over 7 bases. There are 12 residues in the CDR3. With 5 bases clipped from V and 5 bases from J, the junction kept 3 bases outside the gene matches. CDR1 and CDR2 (germline): MDHEN, SYDVKM. The CDR3 bases are TGTGCCAGCAGTGCAACAGGGGACGAGCAGTACGTC. Its translation is CASSATGDEQYV.

This clonotype was detected ten times or more. The chain has TRBV5-5 and TRBJ1-2, with a possible D match to TRBD1 (5 bases). Germline-derived CDR1 and CDR2 are SGHKS and YYEKEE (reference sequence). Deletions cut 5 bases from V and 3 bases from J, with 17 bases between. The CDR3 has 15 residues. Here the CDR3 reads CASRPWDGVDYGYTF. Here the CDR3 DNA reads TGTGCCAGCAGACCCTGGGACGGAGTGGACTATGGCTACACCTTC.

This clonotype came up a few times. This chain joins TRBV6-5 and TRBJ2-1; D gene unclear. The V gene's germline CDR1 is MNHEY and CDR2 SVGAGI. V lost 3 bases and J 0 bases, leaving 9 bases between the germline ends. The CDR3 consists of 15 residues. This CDR3 reads CASSYGRRSYNEQFF. In DNA, the CDR3 is TGTGCCAGCAGTTATGGCAGGCGCTCCTACAATGAGCAGTTCTTC.

Worth noting for this clonotype: Germline is not matched at one junction end, which may reflect a read error. The V and J genes are TRBV14 and TRBJ2-3; 8 bases fit TRBD2. CDR1 SGHDN and CDR2 FVKESK come from the germline V gene. The CDR3 has 16 residues. CDR3 nucleotides: TGTGCCAGCAGCCAAGCCCACGCGGGGGGCACAAATACGCAGTATTTT. Residues: CASSQAHAGGTNTQYF.

This clonotype was detected only a few times. The V and J genes are TRBV28 and TRBJ1-5, with D unclear. Trimming pared 1 base from V and 0 bases from J, leaving 10 bases between. Per the germline V gene, CDR1 is MDHEN and CDR2 is SYDVKM. This CDR3 has 16 residues. The CDR3 DNA is TGTGCCAGCAGTTTATTAGCTAGTTATAGCAATCAGCCCCAGCATTTT. Translated: CASSLLASYSNQPQHF. Drawing the rest from reference TRBV28 and TRBJ1-5, the complete variable domain is DVKVTQSSRYLVKRTGEKVFLECVQDMDHENMFWYRQDPGLGLRLIYFSYDVKMKEKGDIPEGYSVSREKKERFSLILESASTNQTSMYLCASSLLASYSNQPQHFGDGTRLSIL.

This chain joins TRBV6-5 and TRBJ2-5; D unclear. V was trimmed by 0 bases and J by 3 bases, leaving 14 bases between them. CDR1 and CDR2 (germline): MNHEY, SVGAGI. The CDR3 runs 16 residues. The CDR3 reads CASSYSNSLLKETQYF. The CDR3 nucleotides are TGTGCCAGCAGTTACTCGAATAGCCTGCTCAAAGAGACCCAGTACTTC.

CDR3 sequence: CSAETAMNTEAFF. The CDR3 bases are TGCAGTGCCGAGACGGCGATGAACACTGAAGCTTTCTTT. V usage is TRBV20-1 and J usage is TRBJ1-1; D unclear. This CDR3 contains 13 residues. CDR1 and CDR2 from the germline V gene are DFQATT and SNEGSKA (reference sequence). Trimming stripped 6 bases from V and 0 bases from J, with 11 bases between.

Regarding this clonotype: Relative to the germline gene, one junction end is altered; a read error may explain this. The chain uses TRBV10-2 and TRBJ1-1, with 9 bases matching TRBD1. The CDR3 is made up of 16 amino acids. Per the germline V gene, CDR1 is WSHSY and CDR2 is SAAADI. The CDR3 nucleotides are TGCGCCAGCAGTGACCGTCAGGACAGGGGCAGCACTGAAGATTTCTTT. This encodes CASSDRQDRGSTEDFF.

The chain links TRBV2 to TRBJ1-1; possibly TRBD1 for D (5 bases). This CDR3 is 13 amino acids long. Germline V gives CDR1 SNHLY, CDR2 FYNNEI. The V end lost 7 bases, the J end lost 4 bases, and 13 bases lay between the germline ends. CDR3 loop: CASTWTLTTEAFF. The CDR3 coding sequence is TGTGCCAGCACCTGGACATTGACCACTGAAGCTTTCTTT.

The table lists this clonotype with a few counts. The V and J genes are TRBV28 and TRBJ2-7; D is unclear. Germline values: CDR1 MDHEN, CDR2 SYDVKM. CDR3 size: 14 residues. Trimming shortened V by 1 base and J by 5 bases, and 12 bases separated the two germline ends. This CDR3 reads CASSLSNLGNEQYV. CDR3 bases: TGTGCCAGCAGTTTATCGAATTTAGGGAACGAGCAGTACGTC.

The CDR3 DNA reads TGTGCCAGCAGGTTTCCCGGAGGTGAGCAGTTCTTC. Translated, it gives CASRFPGGEQFF. The chain recombines TRBV5-4 with TRBJ2-1, with a weak D call TRBD2 (5 bases). The V gene lost 5 bases and the J gene lost 9 bases, with 12 bases spanning the gap. The CDR3 sequence is 12 residues long. In germline, CDR1 is SGHNT, CDR2 YYREEE (reference sequence).

The chain uses TRBV24-1 and TRBJ2-1; 10 bases match TRBD1. V shed 1 base and J 8 bases; nucleotides not matched to a gene: 13. The CDR3 runs 18 residues. The germline CDR1 and CDR2 sequences are KGHDR and SFDVKD. The CDR3 DNA sequence: TGTGCCACCAGTGATTTTCGCGAAGGGACAGGGGTTGCTGATGAGCAGTTCTTC. Translating it yields CATSDFREGTGVADEQFF.

This clonotype occurred a few times. Here the CDR3 reads CASSLDRAYEQYV. The CDR3 bases are TGTGCCAGCAGCCTAGACAGGGCCTACGAGCAGTACGTC. The chain is built from TRBV7-2 and TRBJ2-7; 7 bases are shared with TRBD1. The CDR3 runs 13 residues. V shed 5 bases and J 2 bases; nucleotides not matched to a gene: 3. Germline-derived CDR1 and CDR2 are SGHTA and FQGNSA.

This clonotype appeared many times. V is TRBV7-2 and J is TRBJ1-5; D is ambiguous. Between the trimmed V and J ends, which lost 8 bases and 2 bases, there was a span of 10 bases. In germline, CDR1 is SGHTA, CDR2 FQGNSA. CDR3 length equals 13 residues. In DNA, the CDR3 is TGTGCCAGCGGCAAGGAGCGCAATCAGCCCCAGCATTTT. Translating gives CASGKERNQPQHF.

This clonotype has more than one count but fewer than ten. This chain links TRBV28 with TRBJ2-2; D is undetermined. CDR3 length: 14 residues. Trimming stripped 5 bases from V and 0 bases from J, with 7 bases between. Germline values: CDR1 MDHEN, CDR2 SYDVKM. This CDR3 is CASSAQTNTGELFF. CDR3 nucleotides: TGTGCCAGCAGTGCCCAAACGAACACCGGGGAGCTGTTTTTT.

This clonotype was recorded a few times. The V call is TRBV5-5, the J call TRBJ2-4; TRBD2 is a possible D gene (5 bases). Germline CDR1 is SGHKS and CDR2 is YYEKEE (reference sequence). The CDR3 totals 15 residues. The V and J ends lost 4 bases and 7 bases respectively, with 18 bases between them. This CDR3 reads CASSGSVADYNIQYF. In nucleotides, the CDR3 is TGTGCCAGCAGCGGGAGCGTCGCCGATTACAACATTCAGTACTTC.

The V call is TRBV6-1, the J call TRBJ1-1; possibly TRBD1 for D (5 bases). V was trimmed by 4 bases and J by 5 bases, leaving 17 bases between them. The CDR3 is 15 amino acids. Germline V gene sequence: CDR1 MNHNS, CDR2 SASEGT. As DNA, the CDR3 is TGTGCCAGCAGTGTCCGGGCCGGGGGGTTGACTGAAGCTTTCTTT. Its translation is CASSVRAGGLTEAFF.

This clonotype was detected a few times. The rearrangement joins TRBV6-1 to TRBJ1-2; D possibly corresponds to TRBD1 (6 bases). CDR1 is MNHNS and CDR2 is SASEGT in the germline V gene. Trimming pared 5 bases from V and 4 bases from J, leaving 14 bases between. This CDR3 spans 14 amino acids. CDR3 bases: TGTGCCAGCAGTCCCTCCTCCAGGGGCTATGGCTACACCTTC. Translation gives CASSPSSRGYGYTF.

This chain uses TRBV7-9 with TRBJ2-1, with D unresolved. Germline V gene sequence: CDR1 SEHNR, CDR2 FQNEAQ (reference sequence). The CDR3 contains 12 residues. Trimming left V 3 bases short and J 7 bases short, with 7 bases between. The DNA for the CDR3 is TGTGCCAGCAGCTTCGAACGGAATGAGCAGTTCTTC. This translates into CASSFERNEQFF. The variable domain in full, with the rest retrieved from reference TRBV7-9 and TRBJ2-1, is DTGVSQNPRHKITKRGQNVTFRCDPISEHNRLYWYRQTLGQGPEFLTYFQNEAQLEKSRLLSDRFSAERPKGSFSTLEIQRTEQGDSAMYLCASSFERNEQFFGPGTRLTVL.

This clonotype was recorded a few times. For the CDR3, the DNA is TGCGCCAGCAGCTTGGACTCAACCCCTCAAGAGACCCAGTACTTC. This sequence encodes CASSLDSTPQETQYF. The chain employs TRBV5-1 and TRBJ2-5; D is unresolved. The CDR3 is 15 residues long. V was trimmed by 0 bases and J by 2 bases, leaving 11 bases between them. Germline CDR1 is SGHRS and CDR2 is YFSETQ.

The chain is built from TRBV5-1 and TRBJ2-3; 7 bases line up with TRBD1. The CDR3 has 17 residues. In germline, CDR1 is SGHRS, CDR2 YFSETQ. After removal of 3 bases from V and 1 base from J, the junction contained 11 bases not matched to a gene. The CDR3 region has the DNA TGCGCCAGCAGCTACTATCCGAGGGGGCTTCGCACAGATACGCAGTATTTT. Its translation is CASSYYPRGLRTDTQYF.

The chain is built from TRBV5-1 and TRBJ1-4, with D uncertain. CDR3 length equals 14 residues. The V and J ends lost 6 bases and 11 bases respectively, with 20 bases between them. Per the germline V gene, CDR1 is SGHRS and CDR2 is YFSETQ. CDR3 in DNA: TGCGCCAGCACCGAAGACCTCCCTGGCGCGAAACTGTTTTTT. Amino acids: CASTEDLPGAKLFF.

The chain recombines TRBV20-1 with TRBJ2-1, with 7 nucleotides matching TRBD2. The trim removed 1 base at V and 1 base at J, leaving 7 bases unmatched. CDR1 DFQATT and CDR2 SNEGSKA come from the germline V gene (reference sequence). This CDR3 region has 16 residues. CDR3: CSARAAGLPSYNEQFF. CDR3 bases: TGCAGTGCTAGAGCCGCGGGACTACCTTCCTACAATGAGCAGTTCTTC.

There are many counts of this clonotype. The V gene is TRBV14, the J gene TRBJ2-7; 9 bases are shared with TRBD2. Per germline, CDR1 SGHDN and CDR2 FVKESK. CDR3 length equals 15 residues. Trimming took 1 base from V and 5 from J; bases not matched to a gene: 6. CDR3 amino acids: CASSQVLAGSNEQYF. CDR3 bases: TGTGCCAGCAGCCAAGTGCTAGCGGGGAGCAACGAGCAGTACTTC.

This clonotype was observed a few times. The chain joins TRBV5-1 to TRBJ2-7; D not certain. CDR3 length: 15 residues. Germline CDR1 is SGHRS and CDR2 is YFSETQ. Trimming pared 0 bases from V and 3 bases from J, leaving 13 bases between. In DNA, the CDR3 is TGCGCCAGCAGCTTGGAGCCTCAACTAAACTACGAGCAGTACTTC. It codes for CASSLEPQLNYEQYF.